A single sample is the source of the 3 T cell receptor beta chains below, sequenced in a study of technical replicates of blood from several donors. Here immunoSEQ multiplex PCR was the method, and the copy in TCRdb shows in-frame clones only, minus some. Of 81,000 or so clones listed, 90% to 98% are singletons. Sequencing was done on a sample of T cells isolated from PBMCs. All receptors derive from a human donor in good health.

The chain is built from TRBV13 and TRBJ2-3; 7 nucleotides agree with TRBD2. With V trimmed by 2 bases and J by 7 bases, 6 bases remained unmatched. Germline CDR1 is PRHDT and CDR2 is FYEKMQ (reference sequence). This CDR3 has 14 amino acids. The CDR3 DNA reads TGTGCCAGCAGCTTACTCGTGCGGGAGAATACGCAGTATTTT. Its translation: CASSLLVRENTQYF.

J is TRBJ2-5 and V is TRBV5-1; D possibly corresponds to TRBD1 (6 bases). V lost 3 bases and J 1 base, leaving 10 bases between the germline ends. This CDR3 spans 14 amino acids. CDR1 is SGHRS, CDR2 YFSETQ, per germline. The CDR3 sequence is CASSYGQSQETQYF. As DNA, the CDR3 is TGCGCCAGCAGCTATGGACAGAGCCAAGAGACCCAGTACTTC.

The V call is TRBV11-2, the J call TRBJ1-5, with D tentatively TRBD1 (6 bases). CDR1 and CDR2 from the germline V gene are SGHAT and FQNNGV. The V end lost 6 bases, the J end lost 1 base, and 13 bases lay between the germline ends. This CDR3 comprises 15 residues. CDR3 protein: CASSQDQGSNQPQHF. The CDR3 DNA sequence: TGTGCCAGCAGTCAAGACCAGGGGAGCAATCAGCCCCAGCATTTT.